The rows below give T cell receptor beta chains drawn from one sample of a study of blood T cell repertoires in COVID-19. Produced via immunoSEQ multiplex PCR; TCRdb's table is partial and in-frame only. The data show a few hundred thousand clones, 83% seen once. Source material: peripheral blood. These receptors were collected from a woman aged 45-59 years with acute or convalescent COVID-19. The conserved cysteine and the conserved F or W are not part of the CDR3 here. The order of the fields is CDR3 protein, V gene, CDR3 length, D gene. D genes are given only for firm matches.

ASSAGGVYNEQF	TRBV6-4	12	TRBD2
ASSIYPTGGAGAYQETQY	TRBV19	18	TRBD1
ASSRSLLDDQPQH	TRBV6-5	13	-
ASSSGTGFEKLF	TRBV28	12	TRBD1
ASSQTEFNSPLH	TRBV7-9	12	-
ASSPPGENTEAF	TRBV18	12	-
ASSLVVTGANVLT	TRBV5-6	13	-
ASSSPGLVVNEQF	TRBV28	13	TRBD2
ASSVGRFVELGTQY	TRBV6-1	14	-
SARLLHGYT	TRBV20-1	9	-
ASRGQVQETQY	TRBV12-3/TRBV12-4	11	-
ASSVLAGVEDTQY	TRBV19	13	TRBD2
ASSLLGGGIAPYEQY	TRBV5-4	15	-
ASSPGSGGAVLETQY	TRBV7-9	15	TRBD2
ASSYTDTTNEKLF	TRBV11-2	13	-
AISGTTGYVEQY	TRBV10-3	12	-
ASSYSHRGIQETQY	TRBV6-5	14	TRBD1
AVYRGPIYGYT	TRBV27	11	TRBD1
ASSEQGRNTGELF	TRBV25-1	13	-
ASRAASVRTDTQY	TRBV28	13	-
ASSLHRPTQGAGGYT	TRBV7-8	15	-
ASSTQGGNTEAF	TRBV6-2/TRBV6-3	12	TRBD1
ASSDRQGTNSPLH	TRBV5-4	13	TRBD1
ASSQYYPGQGAPNYGYT	TRBV4-1	17	TRBD1
ASSLASTGGETQY	TRBV7-7	13	TRBD2
ASSIQGPYQPQH	TRBV7-8	12	TRBD1
ATSRDEPTSTNEQY	TRBV15	14	-